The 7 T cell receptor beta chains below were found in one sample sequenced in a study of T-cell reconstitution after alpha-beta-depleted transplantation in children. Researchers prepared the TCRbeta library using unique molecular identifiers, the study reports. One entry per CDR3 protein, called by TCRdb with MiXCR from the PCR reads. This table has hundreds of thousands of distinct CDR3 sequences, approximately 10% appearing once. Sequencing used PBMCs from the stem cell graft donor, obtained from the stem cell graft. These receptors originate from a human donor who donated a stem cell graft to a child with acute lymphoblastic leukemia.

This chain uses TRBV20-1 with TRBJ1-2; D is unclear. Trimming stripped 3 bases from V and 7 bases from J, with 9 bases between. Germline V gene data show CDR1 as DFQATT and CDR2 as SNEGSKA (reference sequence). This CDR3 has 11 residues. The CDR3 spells CSARLGTGYTF. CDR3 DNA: TGCAGTGCTAGGCTGGGCACTGGCTACACCTTC.

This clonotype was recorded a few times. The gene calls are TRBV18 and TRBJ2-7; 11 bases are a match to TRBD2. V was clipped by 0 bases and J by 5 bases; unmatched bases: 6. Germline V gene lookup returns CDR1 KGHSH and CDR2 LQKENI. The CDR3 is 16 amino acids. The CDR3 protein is CASSPPATSGGDEQYF. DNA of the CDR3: TGTGCCAGCTCACCACCGGCCACTAGCGGGGGAGACGAGCAGTACTTC.

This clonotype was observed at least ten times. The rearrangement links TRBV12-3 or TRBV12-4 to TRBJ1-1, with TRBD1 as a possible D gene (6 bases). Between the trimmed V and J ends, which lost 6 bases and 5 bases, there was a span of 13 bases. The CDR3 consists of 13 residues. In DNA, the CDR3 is TGTGCCAGCAGGCTACAGGGTGATACTGAAGCTTTCTTT. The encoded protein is CASRLQGDTEAFF.

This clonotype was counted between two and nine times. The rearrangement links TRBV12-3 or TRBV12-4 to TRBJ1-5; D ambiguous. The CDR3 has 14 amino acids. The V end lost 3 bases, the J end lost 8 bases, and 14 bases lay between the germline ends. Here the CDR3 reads CASSFLGSRKPQHF. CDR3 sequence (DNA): TGTGCCAGCAGTTTTCTAGGTTCACGGAAGCCCCAGCATTTT.

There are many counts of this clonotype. This CDR3 is CASSRDSGSVDYNEQFF. The DNA for the CDR3 is TGTGCCAGCAGCCGAGACTCGGGGTCAGTTGACTACAATGAGCAGTTCTTC. The chain is built from TRBV6-1 and TRBJ2-1, with D maybe TRBD2 (5 bases). Per the germline V gene, CDR1 is MNHNS and CDR2 is SASEGT. The ends were cut back, 6 bases at V and 3 bases at J, with 21 bases in the middle. The CDR3 totals 17 residues.

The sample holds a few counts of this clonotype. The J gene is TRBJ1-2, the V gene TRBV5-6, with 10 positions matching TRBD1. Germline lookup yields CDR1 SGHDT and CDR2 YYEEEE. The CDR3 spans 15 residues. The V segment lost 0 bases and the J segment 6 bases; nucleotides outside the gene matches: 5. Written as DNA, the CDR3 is TGTGCCAGCAGCTTGGGGGCGACAGGGGGCCATGGCTACACCTTC. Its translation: CASSLGATGGHGYTF.

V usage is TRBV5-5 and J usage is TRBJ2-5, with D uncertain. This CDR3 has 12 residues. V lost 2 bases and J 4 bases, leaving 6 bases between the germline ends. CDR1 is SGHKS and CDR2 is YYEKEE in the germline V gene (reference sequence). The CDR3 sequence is CASSFDIETQYF. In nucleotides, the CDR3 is TGTGCCAGCAGCTTCGATATAGAGACCCAGTACTTC. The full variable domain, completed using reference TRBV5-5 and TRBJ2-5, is DAGVTQSPTHLIKTRGQQVTLRCSPISGHKSVSWYQQVLGQGPQFIFQYYEKEERGRGNFPDRFSARQFPNYSSELNVNALLLGDSALYLCASSFDIETQYFGPGTRLLVL.